The table lists the clone carrying this T cell receptor beta chain with a few counts. Its antigen remains unknown. The germline gene is not matched at one end of the junction; a read error may be the cause. Per the study methods: Clinicopathological groups differed in CDR3, with these differences serving to build a distant-metastasis classifier for papillary thyroid cancer. Via MiXCR, TCRdb re-called the PCR reads. The V and J calls, along with clone size, are taken from TCRdb and not from the paper's own processing. The sample lists about 59,000 clones, about 17% seen once, with more than 9% in the top ten. Patients underwent thyroid surgery, and none had received any treatment before it. The sample comes from a study of metastatic and nonmetastatic thyroid tumors. In the study overall: Repertoires from malignant and benign thyroid patients were compared across blood and tumor or nodule tissue. Overall study results and limits: Benign nodules were reported to have significantly lower TCR beta diversity than malignant thyroid tumors, in blood and tumor.

The CDR3 totals 13 residues. Germline V CDR1 and CDR2: MNHNS, SASEGT. Specimen: blood. The chain joins TRBV6-1 to TRBJ1-2, with D possibly matching TRBD1 (5 bases). This TCR was sampled from a male donor with papillary thyroid cancer or a benign thyroid nodule (not recorded which). Some clones in this sample may be carry-over from other donors' samples. The CDR3 is CAISEDQGLGYTF. Written as DNA, the CDR3 is TGTGCCATCAGTGAAGATCAGGGATTGGGCTACACCTTC.